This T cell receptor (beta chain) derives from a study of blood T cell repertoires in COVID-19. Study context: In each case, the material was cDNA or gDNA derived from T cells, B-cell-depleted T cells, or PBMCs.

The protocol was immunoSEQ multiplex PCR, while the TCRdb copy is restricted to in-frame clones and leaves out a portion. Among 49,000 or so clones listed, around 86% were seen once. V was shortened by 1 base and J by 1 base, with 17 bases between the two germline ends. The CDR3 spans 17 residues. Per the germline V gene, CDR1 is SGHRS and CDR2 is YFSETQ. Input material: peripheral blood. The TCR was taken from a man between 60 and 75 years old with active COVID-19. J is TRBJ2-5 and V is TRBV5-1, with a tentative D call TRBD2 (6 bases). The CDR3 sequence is CASSLRGEWGVQETQYF. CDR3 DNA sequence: TGCGCCAGCAGCTTGCGTGGGGAGTGGGGGGTCCAAGAGACCCAGTACTTC.